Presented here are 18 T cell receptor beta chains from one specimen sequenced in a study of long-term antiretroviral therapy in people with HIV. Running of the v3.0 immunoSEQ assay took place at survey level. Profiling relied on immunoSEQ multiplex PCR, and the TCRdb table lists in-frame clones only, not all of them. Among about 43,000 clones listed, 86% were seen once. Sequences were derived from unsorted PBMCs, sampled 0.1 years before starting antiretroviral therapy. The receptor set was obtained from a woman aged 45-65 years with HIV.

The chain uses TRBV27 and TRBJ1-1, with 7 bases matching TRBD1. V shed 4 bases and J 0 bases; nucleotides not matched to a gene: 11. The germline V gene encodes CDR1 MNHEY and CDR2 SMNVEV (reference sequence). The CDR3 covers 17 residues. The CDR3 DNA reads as TGTGCCAGCAGTTCAACCCGACAGGGTCTTGTGAACACTGAAGCTTTCTTT. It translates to CASSSTRQGLVNTEAFF.

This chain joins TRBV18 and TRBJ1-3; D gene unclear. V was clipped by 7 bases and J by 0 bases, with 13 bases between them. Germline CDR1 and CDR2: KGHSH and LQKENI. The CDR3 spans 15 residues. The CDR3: CASLPGVYSGNTIYF. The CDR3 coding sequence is TGTGCCAGCTTACCGGGAGTCTACTCTGGAAACACCATATATTTT.

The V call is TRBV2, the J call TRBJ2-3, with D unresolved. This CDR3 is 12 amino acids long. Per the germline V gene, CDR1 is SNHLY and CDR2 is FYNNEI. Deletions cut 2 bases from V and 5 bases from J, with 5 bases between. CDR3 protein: CASSEWIDTQYF. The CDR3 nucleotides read TGTGCCAGCAGTGAATGGATAGATACGCAGTATTTT.

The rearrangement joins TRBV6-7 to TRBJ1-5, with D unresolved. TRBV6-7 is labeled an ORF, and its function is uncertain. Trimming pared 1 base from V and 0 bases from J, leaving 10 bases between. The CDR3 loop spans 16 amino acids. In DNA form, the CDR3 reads TGTGCCAGCAGTTACTATGGAGGCTATAGCAATCAGCCCCAGCATTTT. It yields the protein CASSYYGGYSNQPQHF.

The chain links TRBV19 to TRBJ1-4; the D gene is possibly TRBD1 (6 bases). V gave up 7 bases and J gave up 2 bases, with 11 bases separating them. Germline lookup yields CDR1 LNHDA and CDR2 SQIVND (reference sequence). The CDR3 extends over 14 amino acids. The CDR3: CASTPQGTNEKLFF. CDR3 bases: TGTGCCAGTACCCCACAGGGCACTAATGAAAAACTGTTTTTT.

Written as DNA, the CDR3 is TGCGCCAGCAGCTTGTTCGGGGAGGGATACCAGTTCTTC. Protein sequence: CASSLFGEGYQFF. V gene TRBV5-1 combines with J gene TRBJ2-1, with TRBD2 matching over 7 bases. Trimming cost V 1 base and J 13 bases; bases outside gene matches: 8. The CDR3 extends over 13 amino acids. CDR1 SGHRS and CDR2 YFSETQ come from the germline V gene.

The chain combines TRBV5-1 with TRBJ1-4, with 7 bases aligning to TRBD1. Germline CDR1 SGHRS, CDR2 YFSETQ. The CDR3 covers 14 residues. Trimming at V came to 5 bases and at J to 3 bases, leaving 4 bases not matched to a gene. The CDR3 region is CASSRGGPNEKLFF. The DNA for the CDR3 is TGCGCCAGCAGTCGAGGGGGCCCTAATGAAAAACTGTTTTTT.

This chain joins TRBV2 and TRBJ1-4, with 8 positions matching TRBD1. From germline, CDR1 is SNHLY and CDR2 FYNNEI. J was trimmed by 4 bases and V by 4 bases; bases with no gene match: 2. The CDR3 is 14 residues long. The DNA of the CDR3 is TGTGCCAGCAGTGGGACAGGGTTTAATGAAAAACTGTTTTTT. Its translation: CASSGTGFNEKLFF. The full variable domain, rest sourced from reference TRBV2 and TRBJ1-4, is EPEVTQTPSHQVTQMGQEVILRCVPISNHLYFYWYRQILGQKVEFLVSFYNNEISEKSEIFDDQFSVERPDGSNFTLKIRSTKLEDSAMYFCASSGTGFNEKLFFGSGTQLSVL.

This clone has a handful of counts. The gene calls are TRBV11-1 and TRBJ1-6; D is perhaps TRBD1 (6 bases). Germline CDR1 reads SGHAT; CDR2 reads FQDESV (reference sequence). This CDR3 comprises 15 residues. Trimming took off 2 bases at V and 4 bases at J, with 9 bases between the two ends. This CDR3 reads CASSLRTDYNSPLHF. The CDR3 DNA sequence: TGTGCCAGCAGCTTAAGGACAGATTATAATTCACCCCTCCACTTT.

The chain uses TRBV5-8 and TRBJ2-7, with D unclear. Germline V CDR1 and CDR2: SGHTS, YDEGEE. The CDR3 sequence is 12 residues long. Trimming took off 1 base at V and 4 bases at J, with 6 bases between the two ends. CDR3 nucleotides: TGTGCCAGCAGCTTGAGTGATTACGAGCAGTACTTC. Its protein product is CASSLSDYEQYF.

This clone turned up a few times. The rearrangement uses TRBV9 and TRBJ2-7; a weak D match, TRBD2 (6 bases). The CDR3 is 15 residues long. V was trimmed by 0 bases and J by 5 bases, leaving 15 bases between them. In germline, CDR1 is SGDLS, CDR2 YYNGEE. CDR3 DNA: TGTGCCAGCAGCGTAGGAGGAGGGGATATGGACGAGCAGTACTTC. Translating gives CASSVGGGDMDEQYF.

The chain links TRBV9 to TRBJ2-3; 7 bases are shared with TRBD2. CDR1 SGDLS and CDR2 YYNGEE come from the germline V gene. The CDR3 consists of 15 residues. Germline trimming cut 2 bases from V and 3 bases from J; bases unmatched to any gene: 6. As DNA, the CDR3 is TGTGCCAGCAGCGTTTCGGGGGGTGGGACAGATACGCAGTATTTT. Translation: CASSVSGGGTDTQYF.

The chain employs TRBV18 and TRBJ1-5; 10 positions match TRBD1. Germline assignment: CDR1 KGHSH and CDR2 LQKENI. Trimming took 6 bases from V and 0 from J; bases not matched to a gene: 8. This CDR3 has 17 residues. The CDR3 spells CASSSRDRGNSNQPQHF. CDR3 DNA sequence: TGTGCCAGCTCTTCCCGGGACAGGGGTAATAGCAATCAGCCCCAGCATTTT.

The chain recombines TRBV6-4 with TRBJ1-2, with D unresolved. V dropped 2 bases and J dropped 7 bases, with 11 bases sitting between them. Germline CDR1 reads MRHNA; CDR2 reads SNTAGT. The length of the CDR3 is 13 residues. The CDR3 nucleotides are TGTGCCAGCAGTGACACCGGGTTTGGTGGCTACACCTTC. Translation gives CASSDTGFGGYTF.

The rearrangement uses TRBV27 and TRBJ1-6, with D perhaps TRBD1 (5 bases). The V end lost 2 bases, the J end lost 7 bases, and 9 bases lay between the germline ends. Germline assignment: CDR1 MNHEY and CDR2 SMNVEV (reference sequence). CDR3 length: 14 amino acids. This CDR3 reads CASSLQGFNSPLHF. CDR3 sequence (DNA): TGTGCCAGCAGTTTACAGGGATTCAATTCACCCCTCCACTTT.

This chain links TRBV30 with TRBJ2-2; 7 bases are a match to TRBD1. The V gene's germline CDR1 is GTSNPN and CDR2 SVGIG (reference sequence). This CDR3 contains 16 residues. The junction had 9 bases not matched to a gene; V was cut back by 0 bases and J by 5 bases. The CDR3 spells CAWSVLLDRATGELFF. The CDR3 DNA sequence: TGTGCCTGGAGTGTACTGCTAGACAGGGCGACCGGGGAGCTGTTTTTT.

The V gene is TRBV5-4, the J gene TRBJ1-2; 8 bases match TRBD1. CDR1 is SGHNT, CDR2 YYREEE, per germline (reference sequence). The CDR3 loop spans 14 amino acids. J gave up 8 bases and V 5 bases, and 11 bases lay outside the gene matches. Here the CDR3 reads CASSTGTGPEGYTF. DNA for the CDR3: TGTGCCAGCAGTACCGGGACAGGCCCTGAGGGCTACACCTTC.

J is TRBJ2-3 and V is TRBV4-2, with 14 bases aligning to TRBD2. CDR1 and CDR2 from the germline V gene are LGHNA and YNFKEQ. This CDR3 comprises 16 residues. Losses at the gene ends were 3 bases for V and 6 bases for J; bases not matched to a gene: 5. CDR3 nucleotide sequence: TGTGCCAGCAGCCAGGGGACTAGCGGGGGTCCGGATACGCAGTATTTT. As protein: CASSQGTSGGPDTQYF.